This T cell receptor beta chain was recovered during a study of T-cell memory formation after mild COVID-19 (dated by TCRdb to about 2021). Some background on the complete study: TCR sequence clusters from the two donors were found to be largely donor specific. In two donors, T-cell clones that expanded and contracted after mild COVID-19 were followed by sequencing TCRalpha and TCRbeta repertoires longitudinally. Two young, previously healthy adult volunteers, one female and one male, were included in the cohort.

TCRdb records Illumina NovaSeq 6000 as the sequencer. TCRalpha and TCRbeta cDNA libraries were constructed by 5'RACE with constant-segment primers, with sample barcodes and unique molecular identifiers being introduced. Trizol reagent was used to extract RNA from every sample. The libraries were amplified in two PCR steps, and the second step added a second sample barcode and Illumina TruSeq adapters. The libraries were sequenced on an Illumina NovaSeq using 2 x 150 bp paired-end reads. Concerning the study's data processing: Demultiplexing of reads and collapsing into UMI-guided consensus sequences were performed with migec v1.2.7. Using mixcr v2.1.11, UMI consensuses were aligned to TRA and TRB V and J templates and then assembled into clonotypes. Clonotypes were classified as expanded or contracted when called significant by both edgeR and NoisET, with noise models trained on biological replicates. edgeR calls used a false discovery rate-adjusted p below 0.01 and a log2 fold-change threshold of 1. As an exploratory analysis of dynamics, max-normalized trajectories of the 1000 most abundant clonotypes were examined by PCA with hierarchical clustering. Each responding clone was given a CD4 or CD8 phenotype based on the CD4+ and CD8+ repertoires, which had been sequenced separately. TCRdb trimmed public reads at Q25 via fastp, called clones via MiXCR and kept in-frame beta chains. Rows merge per CDR3 protein into single entries with the most common DNA and genes. The V and J calls, along with clone size, are taken from TCRdb and not from the paper's own processing. Across this sample there are over 450,000 distinct CDR3 sequences, with 20% seen only once. The ten largest clones add up to approximately 13% of the sample.

Here V drops 2 bases and J drops 0 bases, and the junction holds 12 bases not matched to any gene. From the germline V gene (reference sequence), CDR1 is GTSNPN and CDR2 is SVGIG. From its cysteine to its phenylalanine, the CDR3 spans 19 amino acids. Only CDR3 DNA remains: 57 bases, in frame from the first base. Only a few counts were recorded for this clonotype. Its binding antigen is unknown. Base quality data are lacking; no much larger clone is found one base away. Broad study findings and their caveats: The detection of some responding clones in pre-infection memory suggests that pre-existing cross-reactive memory T cells joined the SARS-CoV-2 response. SARS-CoV-2 specificity was not confirmed for the second-wave clones peaking on day 37. The study included only a couple of mild cases, and larger cohorts that include severe cases with pre-infection samples were judged to be necessary. Balanced CD4/CD8 phenotypes were observed for clones contracting from day 15 to 85, whereas a bias towards CD4+ was observed for a second wave of clones expanding from day 15 to 37. Contracting CD4+ clones appeared mostly in the CM and EM memory subsets, whereas CD8+ clones were enriched in EMRA.

PBMCs were isolated by Ficoll-Paque density gradient centrifugation. The sample comprised PBMCs or a T cell subset sorted from them (not recorded which). The sequence was obtained from an adult woman who had mild COVID-19 (a few samples of this study predate the infection). The sample titles of this study are shuffled in the database, so cell type and time point are left out; the donor was told from shared clones. The chain is made from TRBV30 and TRBJ2-6; a stretch of 8 junction bases matches TRBD1. The DNA sequence is TGTGCCTGGAGTCCTTACCGACAGGGGATAAGCTCTGGGGCCAACGTCCTGACTTTC. This codes for CAWSPYRQGISSGANVLTF.